This T cell receptor (beta chain) appears in the sequencing data of a study of cytomegalovirus exposure and HLA in healthy donors. The study, taken as a whole, reports: It was about 180 TCR beta chains that were listed as cytomegalovirus-associated. An analysis that was carried out later associated 15,000 to 20,000 TCR beta sequences with HLA alleles at 0.05 false discovery rate.

The CDR3 is 12 residues long. V lost 3 bases to trimming and J lost 13 bases; unmatched junction nucleotides: 9. Germline V gene lookup returns CDR1 SGDLS and CDR2 YYNGEE. Comments on this clone: Its specificity is not known.

PCR primers comprised 60 Vbeta and 13 Jbeta primers. Produced via immunoSEQ multiplex PCR; TCRdb's table is partial and in-frame only. Here the sample table reports tens of thousands of clones. Sampled while nominally healthy, donors likely had unrecorded immune exposures. Sequencing was done on a sample of PBMCs. The TCR comes from a woman aged 55-69 years in good health and CMV-seropositive. V gene TRBV9 combines with J gene TRBJ2-5, with TRBD1 matching 7 bases. The chain's CDR3 is CASSAPTTGWYF. The CDR3 region has the DNA TGTGCCAGCAGCGCCCCCACGACAGGGTGGTACTTC.